This TCR beta chain emerged from a study of T cell responses to AZD1222 COVID-19 vaccine. Overall study context: Whether given at about 4 or about 12 weeks, second doses were pooled.

On this clone itself: Its specificity is unknown.

Study findings and constraints: No day 14 peak samples; only post-peak repertoires were characterized.

The V end was cut by 1 base, the J end by 7 bases, with 10 bases between. This CDR3 is built from 12 residues. The germline V gene encodes CDR1 GTSNPN and CDR2 SVGIG (reference sequence). The method was immunoSEQ multiplex PCR; TCRdb's version includes in-frame clones alone and lacks a portion of them. Altogether 150,000 to 200,000 clones are present, 85% to 95% being singletons, with the ten largest covering about 3%. The chain is built from TRBV30 and TRBJ1-1; D unclear. This TCR derives from an adult in good health. This specimen was peripheral blood, taken on day 0 of AZD1222 vaccination. The CDR3 DNA sequence: TGTGCCTGGAGTGACGGTAACGGTGAAGCTTTCTTT. Translation: CAWSDGNGEAFF.